This entry lists 2 T cell receptor beta chains sequenced from one sample in a study of CD8 T cells in Susac syndrome. RNA was extracted with the RNeasy kit, and a quantity of roughly 0.5 to 1 ug was reverse transcribed using random hexamers. TCRdb passed the immunoSEQ multiplex PCR reads through MiXCR, listing each CDR3 protein once. In the table there are under 70,000 distinct CDR3 sequences, around nine tenths of which are singletons. Sequenced sample: CD8+ T cells from PBMCs. The receptors were sampled from a human donor in good health.

The chain recombines TRBV29-1 with TRBJ1-3, with D unclear. Germline V CDR1 and CDR2: SQVTM, ANQGSEA. This CDR3 has 14 residues. With 3 bases removed from V and 0 bases from J, the gap between germline ends came to 9 bases. CDR3 in DNA: TGCAGCGTTGAGTTGTGCTGCTCTGGAAACACCATATATTTT. Encoded protein: CSVELCCSGNTIYF.

J is TRBJ2-5 and V is TRBV20-1; D possibly matches TRBD1 or TRBD2 (7 bases each). The CDR3 is 13 amino acids. V was clipped by 3 bases and J by 4 bases, with 12 bases between them. The V gene's germline CDR1 is DFQATT and CDR2 SNEGSKA (reference sequence). The CDR3 nucleotides read TGCAGTGCTAGTCAGGGGGGGCTAGAGACCCAGTACTTC. Translating it yields CSASQGGLETQYF.